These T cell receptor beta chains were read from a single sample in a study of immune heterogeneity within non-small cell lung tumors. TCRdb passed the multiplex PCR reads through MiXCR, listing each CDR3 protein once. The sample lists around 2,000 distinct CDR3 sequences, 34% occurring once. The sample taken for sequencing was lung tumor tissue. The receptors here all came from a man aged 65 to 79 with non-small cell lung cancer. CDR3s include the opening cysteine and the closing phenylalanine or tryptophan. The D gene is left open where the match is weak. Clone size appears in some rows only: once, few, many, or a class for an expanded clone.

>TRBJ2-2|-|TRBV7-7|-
CASSLFSGNTGELFF
TGTGCCAGCAGCTTATTTAGCGGTAACACCGGGGAGCTGTTTTTT
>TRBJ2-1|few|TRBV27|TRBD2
CASSLLSAGIRNEQFF
TGTGCCAGCAGCCTTCTGTCAGCGGGAATTCGGAATGAGCAGTTCTTC
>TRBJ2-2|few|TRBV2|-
CASSAHMNTGELFF
TGTGCCAGCAGTGCCCACATGAACACCGGGGAGCTGTTTTTT
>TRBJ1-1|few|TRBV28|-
CASRGGLQSFF
TGTGCCAGCCGGGGCGGACTCCAGTCTTTCTTT
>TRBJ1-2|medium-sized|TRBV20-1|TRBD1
CSAGGGTGGSGYTF
TGCAGTGCCGGGGGGGGGACAGGGGGCTCTGGCTACACCTTC
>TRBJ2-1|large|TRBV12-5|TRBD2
CASGSAYPGLAGGPVDEQFF
TGTGCTAGTGGTTCCGCATACCCGGGACTAGCGGGAGGGCCAGTCGATGAGCAGTTCTTC
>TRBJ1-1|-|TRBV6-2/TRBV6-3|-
CASISRDILNTEAFF
TGTGCCAGCATTTCCAGGGACATTTTGAACACTGAAGCTTTCTTT
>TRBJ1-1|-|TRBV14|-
CASSLEWQKVFF
TGTGCCAGCAGCCTGGAGTGGCAGAAGGTTTTCTTT
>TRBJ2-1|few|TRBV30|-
CARDRNNEQFF
TGTGCCCGAGACAGAAACAATGAGCAGTTCTTC
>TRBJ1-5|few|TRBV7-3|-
CASSLSYRGGGIGNQPQHF
TGTGCCAGCAGCTTATCGTACCGCGGAGGGGGAATTGGGAATCAGCCCCAGCATTTT
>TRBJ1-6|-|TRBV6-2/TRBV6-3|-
CASSTGVLRSPLHF
TGTGCCAGCAGCACAGGAGTCTTAAGGTCACCCCTCCACTTT
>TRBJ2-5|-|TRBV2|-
CASSERRAYGETQYF
TGTGCCAGCAGTGAGCGCAGGGCGTACGGAGAGACCCAGTACTTC
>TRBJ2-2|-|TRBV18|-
CASSQNDADGELFF
TGTGCCAGCTCACAAAACGACGCGGACGGGGAGCTGTTTTTT
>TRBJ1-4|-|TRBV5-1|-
CASSLAPGPSNEKLFF
TGCGCCAGCAGCTTGGCGCCGGGACCGAGTAATGAAAAACTGTTTTTT
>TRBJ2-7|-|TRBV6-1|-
CASSSRTPPYEQYF
TGTGCCAGCAGCAGCAGGACGCCTCCCTACGAGCAGTACTTC
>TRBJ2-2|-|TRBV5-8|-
CASSALDTGELFF
TGTGCCAGCAGCGCTTTAGACACCGGGGAGCTGTTTTTT
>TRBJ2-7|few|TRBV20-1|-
CSAIGHQGYEQYF
TGCAGTGCTATAGGACACCAAGGCTACGAGCAGTACTTC
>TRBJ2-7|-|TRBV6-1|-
CASRRGGQLYEQYF
TGTGCCAGCAGGAGAGGGGGGCAGCTCTACGAGCAGTACTTC
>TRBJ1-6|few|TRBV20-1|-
CSARGTGTSDYNSPLHF
TGCAGTGCTAGAGGAACCGGGACGTCGGATTATAATTCACCCCTCCACTTT
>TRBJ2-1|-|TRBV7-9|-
CASSLIGVSTYNEQFF
TGTGCCAGCAGTCTCATAGGGGTTTCGACCTACAATGAGCAGTTCTTC
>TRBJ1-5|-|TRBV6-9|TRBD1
CASSFGRGGGQPQHF
TGTGCCAGCAGTTTTGGTCGAGGGGGCGGTCAGCCCCAGCATTTT
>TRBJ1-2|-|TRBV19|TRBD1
CASRPGGDDYGYTF
TGTGCCAGTAGACCAGGGGGCGACGACTATGGCTACACCTTC
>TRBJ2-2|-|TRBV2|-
CASIGDTGELLF
TGTGCCAGTATCGGAGACACCGGGGAGCTGCTTTTT
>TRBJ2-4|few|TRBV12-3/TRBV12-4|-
CASSLGAAKNIQYF
TGTGCCAGCAGTTTAGGGGCGGCCAAAAACATTCAGTACTTC
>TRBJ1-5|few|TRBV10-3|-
CAISDGARNQPQHF
TGTGCCATCAGTGATGGGGCTCGCAATCAGCCCCAGCATTTT
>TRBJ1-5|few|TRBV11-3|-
CASSCQLRPNQPQHF
TGTGCCAGCAGTTGTCAGCTTAGACCAAATCAGCCCCAGCATTTT
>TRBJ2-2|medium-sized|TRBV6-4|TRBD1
CASSWDRRTGELFF
TGTGCCAGCAGTTGGGACAGGAGGACCGGGGAGCTGTTTTTT
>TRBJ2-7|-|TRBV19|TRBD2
CASSIGTSGNPLYEQYF
TGTGCCAGTAGTATAGGGACTAGCGGAAACCCGCTCTACGAGCAGTACTTC
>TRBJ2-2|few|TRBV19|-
CASRTGLRMFF
TGTGCCAGTAGGACGGGACTCAGGATGTTTTTT
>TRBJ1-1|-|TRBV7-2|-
CASSLTGYRGAFF
TGTGCCAGCAGCTTAACAGGTTATAGAGGAGCTTTCTTT
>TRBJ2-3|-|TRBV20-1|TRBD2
CSARVAGGTDTQYF
TGCAGTGCTAGAGTGGCGGGGGGGACAGATACGCAGTATTTT
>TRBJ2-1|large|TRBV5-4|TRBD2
CASYLAGGINEQFF
TGTGCCAGCTACCTAGCGGGGGGAATCAATGAGCAGTTCTTC
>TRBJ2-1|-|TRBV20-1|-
CSARDGTPTSTFF
TGCAGTGCTAGAGACGGGACCCCGACTAGTACGTTCTTC
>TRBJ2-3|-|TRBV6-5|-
CASSYMAGSPDTQYF
TGTGCCAGCAGTTACATGGCGGGAAGCCCAGATACGCAGTATTTT